These 5 T cell receptor beta chains were all obtained from the same sample, sequenced in a study of T cell responses to AZD1222 COVID-19 vaccine. Sequencing used immunoSEQ multiplex PCR; TCRdb keeps in-frame clones, though not all of them. The table has about 140,000 clones, more than 75% seen once; the top ten hold around 3%. This specimen consisted of peripheral blood, obtained 28 days after the second AZD1222 dose. The receptors originated from an adult who received the AZD1222 COVID-19 vaccine.

With regard to this clone: The junction departs from germline at one end; a sequencing error may be responsible. The CDR3 nucleotides read TGTGCTAGCAGCTTAGATTTGGGGGGCGCAGATACGCAGTATTTT. This gives the protein CASSLDLGGADTQYF. The rearrangement links TRBV7-7 to TRBJ2-3; D assignment may be TRBD1 or TRBD2 (6 bases each). Germline V gene data show CDR1 as SSHAT and CDR2 as FNYEAQ (reference sequence). This CDR3 spans 15 amino acids.

The J gene is TRBJ1-6, the V gene TRBV3-1 (or the pseudogene TRBV3-2); D is perhaps TRBD1 (6 bases). The CDR3 runs 16 residues. CDR1 is LGHDT and CDR2 is YNNKEL in the germline V gene (reference sequence). V lost 6 bases, J lost 5 bases, and 17 bases lay in between. CDR3 nucleotide sequence: TGTGCCAGCAGTGGGGATTTACAGGGAGATAATTCACCCCTCCACTTT. It is translated as CASSGDLQGDNSPLHF.

The chain joins TRBV19 to TRBJ2-5; a possible D gene is TRBD2 (5 bases). Trimming left V 9 bases short and J 3 bases short, with 17 bases between. Germline V gives CDR1 LNHDA, CDR2 SQIVND (reference sequence). The CDR3 sequence is 14 residues long. The CDR3 DNA follows: TGTGCCAGCTCCAAGGAGCGGACCAAAGAGACCCAGTACTTC. It encodes CASSKERTKETQYF. The whole variable domain, filled in from reference TRBV19 and TRBJ2-5, reads DGGITQSPKYLFRKEGQNVTLSCEQNLNHDAMYWYRQDPGQGLRLIYYSQIVNDFQKGDIAEGYSVSREKKESFPLTVTSAQKNPTAFYLCASSKERTKETQYFGPGTRLLVL.

The rearrangement uses TRBV30 and TRBJ2-3; D ambiguous. This CDR3 has 14 residues. V lost 4 bases to trimming and J lost 4 bases, with 15 bases between them. Per the germline V gene, CDR1 is GTSNPN and CDR2 is SVGIG (reference sequence). The DNA of the CDR3 is TGTGCCTGGAATTTTTTTACCGAGTCAGATACGCAGTATTTT. Its translation is CAWNFFTESDTQYF.

The chain recombines TRBV11-3 with TRBJ1-5; D gene unclear. With 3 bases removed from V and 2 bases from J, the gap between germline ends came to 8 bases. The CDR3 totals 14 residues. CDR1 and CDR2 (germline): SGHNT, YENEEA. CDR3 protein: CASSFSQGNQPQHF. For the CDR3, the DNA is TGTGCCAGCAGCTTTTCTCAAGGCAATCAGCCCCAGCATTTT.